This T cell receptor (beta chain) was captured in a study of identical twins. Findings and limits, study-wide: Zero-insertion analyses might be partly confounded by invariant T cells like MAIT and iNKT. The conclusions drew on cross-sectional statistical analysis instead of tracking the same donors. Within cord blood, abundant beta clonotypes carried fewer insertions, but memory repertoires showed no such trend.

A universal primer site was created by template switching, with the cDNA bearing unique molecular identifiers. Each CDR3 protein is one row after TCRdb ran MiXCR on the 5' RACE reads. Counted here are approximately 690,000 distinct CDR3 sequences, less than 7% occurring once; the ten biggest clones make up roughly 2%. This clonotype appeared many times. Its antigen is unidentified. V was trimmed by 11 bases and J by 4 bases, leaving 21 bases between them. Germline V gene sequence: CDR1 MNHEY, CDR2 SVGEGT. This CDR3 comprises 14 residues. The J gene is TRBJ2-7, the V gene TRBV6-2 or TRBV6-3; D is possibly TRBD1 or TRBD2 (7 bases each). The TCR sequence derives from a man aged 18 to 29 in good health. Sequenced material: naive T cells sorted from blood. CDR3 in amino acids: CAVRSGTVEYEQYF. The CDR3, as DNA: TGTGCCGTACGCAGCGGGACAGTCGAATACGAGCAGTACTTC.